The next 9 T cell receptor beta chains were all read from a single sample in a study of PD-1 blockade in classical Hodgkin lymphoma (TCRdb year 2020). The sample's time point, from its label and the paper: cycle 1 day 1 (C1D1), immediately before nivolumab initiation. Every trial patient had relapsed after autologous stem cell transplantation, and cohorts A, B and C differed in prior brentuximab vedotin exposure. Libraries were built with the immunoSEQ multiplex PCR assay. Imported from immuneACCESS, the table was reduced by TCRdb to in-frame sequences with V and J called. These copies leave out some clones; in studies compared against another copy, an unresolved V gene accounts for under half, and the cause of the remainder is not known. For this sample the table gives 9,500 to 12,000 clones, of which over 70% were detected only once. The ten biggest clones cover under 11% of the sample. The material sequenced was peripheral blood mononuclear cells (PBMCs), taken at baseline. These receptors came from a human donor with classical Hodgkin lymphoma.

This clone came up once. This chain uses TRBV5-1 with TRBJ2-2; D is ambiguous. V was cut by 6 bases and J by 7 bases, with 13 bases left in between. Germline V gene data show CDR1 as SGHRS and CDR2 as YFSETQ. The CDR3 loop spans 13 amino acids. The CDR3 DNA follows: TGCGCCAGCAACGTGATAGCTGGCGGGGAGCTGTTTTTT. This codes for CASNVIAGGELFF.

This clone was detected only a few times. The rearrangement uses TRBV28 and TRBJ1-1, with D possibly being TRBD1 (5 bases). In germline, CDR1 is MDHEN, CDR2 SYDVKM. This CDR3 has 12 residues. The V and J ends lost 9 bases and 0 bases respectively, with 8 bases between them. The CDR3 region has the DNA TGTGCCAGTCGACAGCTGAACACTGAAGCTTTCTTT. Protein product: CASRQLNTEAFF.

The rearrangement links TRBV27 to TRBJ1-2; the match to TRBD1 covers 11 bases. The CDR3 has 15 amino acids. V lost 2 bases and J lost 2; bases outside the gene matches: 1. Germline V CDR1 and CDR2: MNHEY, SMNVEV (reference sequence). CDR3 sequence reads: CASSLRTGGNYGYTF. The DNA for the CDR3 is TGTGCCAGCAGTTTAAGGACAGGGGGCAACTATGGCTACACCTTC.

V usage is TRBV7-2 and J usage is TRBJ1-5; D gene uncertain. The CDR3 is 15 residues long. In germline, CDR1 is SGHTA, CDR2 FQGNSA. V lost 1 base, J lost 4 bases, and 11 bases lay in between. DNA for the CDR3: TGTGCCAGCAGCTTAGTCCCGGTCCGAAATCAGCCCCAGCATTTT. Its protein is CASSLVPVRNQPQHF.

This chain connects TRBV27 to TRBJ1-2; 7 nucleotides match TRBD1. V gave up 4 bases and J gave up 6 bases; unmatched junction bases: 11. From germline, CDR1 is MNHEY and CDR2 SMNVEV (reference sequence). CDR3 length: 15 amino acids. The CDR3 DNA follows: TGTGCCAGCAGTTCATATCAGGGGGGGCGGGATGGCTACACCTTC. Encoded protein: CASSSYQGGRDGYTF.

The chain uses TRBV7-8 and TRBJ2-7, with D perhaps TRBD1 or TRBD2 (5 bases each). The CDR3 runs to 16 residues. From germline, CDR1 is SGHVS and CDR2 FQNEAQ. Between the trimmed V and J ends, which lost 4 bases and 4 bases, there was a span of 20 bases. Written as DNA, the CDR3 is TGTGCCAGCAGCTCAGGGACGGCGGCGGTTGGGTACGAGCAGTACTTC. This encodes CASSSGTAAVGYEQYF.

This chain uses TRBV6-6 with TRBJ1-6; D not certain. This CDR3 is built from 12 residues. Deletions cut 4 bases from V and 10 bases from J, with 8 bases between. CDR1 and CDR2 (germline): MNHNY, SVGAGI (reference sequence). The CDR3 reads CASSSMESPLHF. DNA of the CDR3: TGTGCCAGCAGTTCAATGGAGTCACCCCTCCACTTT.

As DNA, the CDR3 is TGTGCCAGCAGCCAATGGGGGTCTGGGGCCAACGTCCTGACTTTC. This sequence encodes CASSQWGSGANVLTF. V and J are TRBV14 and TRBJ2-6; D may match TRBD1 or TRBD2 (5 bases each). The V gene's germline CDR1 is SGHDN and CDR2 FVKESK. This CDR3 comprises 15 residues. The V gene lost 2 bases and the J gene lost 1 base, with 6 bases spanning the gap.

V is TRBV7-2 and J is TRBJ1-2; D gene uncertain. In germline, CDR1 is SGHTA, CDR2 FQGNSA. The V gene lost 1 base and the J gene lost 2 bases, with 8 bases spanning the gap. The length of the CDR3 is 14 residues. The CDR3 nucleotides are TGTGCCAGCAGCTTAGTACCTGAAAACTATGGCTACACCTTC. Protein: CASSLVPENYGYTF.